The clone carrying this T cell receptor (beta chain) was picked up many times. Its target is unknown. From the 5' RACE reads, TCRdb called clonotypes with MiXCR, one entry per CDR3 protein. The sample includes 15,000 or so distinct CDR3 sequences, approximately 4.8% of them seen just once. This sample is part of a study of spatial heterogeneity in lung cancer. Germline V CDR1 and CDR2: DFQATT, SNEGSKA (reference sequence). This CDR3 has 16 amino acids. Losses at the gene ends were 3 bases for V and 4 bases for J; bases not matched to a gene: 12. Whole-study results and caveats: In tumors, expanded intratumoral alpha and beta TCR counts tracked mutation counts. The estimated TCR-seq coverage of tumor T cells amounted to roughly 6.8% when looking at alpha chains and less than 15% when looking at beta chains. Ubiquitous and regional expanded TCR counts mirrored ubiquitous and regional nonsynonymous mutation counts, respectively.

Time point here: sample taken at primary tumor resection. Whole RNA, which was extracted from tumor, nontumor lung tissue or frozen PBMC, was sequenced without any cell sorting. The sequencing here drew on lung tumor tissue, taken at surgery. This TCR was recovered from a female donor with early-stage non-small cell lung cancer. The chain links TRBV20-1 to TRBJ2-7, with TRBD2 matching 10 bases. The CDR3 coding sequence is TGCAGTGCTAGGCGCCCGGGGTCTAGCGGGGGATACGAGCAGTACTTC. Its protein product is CSARRPGSSGGYEQYF.